The clone carrying this TCR beta chain was seen at least ten times. The antigen remains undetermined. TCRdb independently ran MiXCR on the reads; one entry per CDR3 protein. The sample includes 290,000 or so distinct CDR3 sequences, 9.6% of them seen just once. This entry is derived from a study of T cell repertoires in cytomegalovirus infection. Turning to the study itself: Public signatures in TCR beta pointed to CMV infection and matching HLA type. Study findings and constraints: HLA-C-restricted CMV clonotypes gave the most frequent clonotype in two of eight donors. Identification of carriers of CMV plus the relevant HLA was performed using cumulative public TCR beta family frequency.

The CDR3 totals 16 residues. Trimming removed 0 bases from V and 5 bases from J, with 16 bases in between. Germline assignment: CDR1 SEHNR and CDR2 FQNEAQ (reference sequence). The source of this sequence is a human donor in good health (CMV status not recorded). Some clones in this sample may be carry-over from other donors' samples. The chain has TRBV7-9 and TRBJ1-2; D may be TRBD1 (5 bases). Sequences were obtained from PBMCs. Here the CDR3 reads CASSLALQEEPYGYTF. The CDR3 nucleotides read TGTGCCAGCAGCTTAGCGTTACAGGAGGAACCTTATGGCTACACCTTC.